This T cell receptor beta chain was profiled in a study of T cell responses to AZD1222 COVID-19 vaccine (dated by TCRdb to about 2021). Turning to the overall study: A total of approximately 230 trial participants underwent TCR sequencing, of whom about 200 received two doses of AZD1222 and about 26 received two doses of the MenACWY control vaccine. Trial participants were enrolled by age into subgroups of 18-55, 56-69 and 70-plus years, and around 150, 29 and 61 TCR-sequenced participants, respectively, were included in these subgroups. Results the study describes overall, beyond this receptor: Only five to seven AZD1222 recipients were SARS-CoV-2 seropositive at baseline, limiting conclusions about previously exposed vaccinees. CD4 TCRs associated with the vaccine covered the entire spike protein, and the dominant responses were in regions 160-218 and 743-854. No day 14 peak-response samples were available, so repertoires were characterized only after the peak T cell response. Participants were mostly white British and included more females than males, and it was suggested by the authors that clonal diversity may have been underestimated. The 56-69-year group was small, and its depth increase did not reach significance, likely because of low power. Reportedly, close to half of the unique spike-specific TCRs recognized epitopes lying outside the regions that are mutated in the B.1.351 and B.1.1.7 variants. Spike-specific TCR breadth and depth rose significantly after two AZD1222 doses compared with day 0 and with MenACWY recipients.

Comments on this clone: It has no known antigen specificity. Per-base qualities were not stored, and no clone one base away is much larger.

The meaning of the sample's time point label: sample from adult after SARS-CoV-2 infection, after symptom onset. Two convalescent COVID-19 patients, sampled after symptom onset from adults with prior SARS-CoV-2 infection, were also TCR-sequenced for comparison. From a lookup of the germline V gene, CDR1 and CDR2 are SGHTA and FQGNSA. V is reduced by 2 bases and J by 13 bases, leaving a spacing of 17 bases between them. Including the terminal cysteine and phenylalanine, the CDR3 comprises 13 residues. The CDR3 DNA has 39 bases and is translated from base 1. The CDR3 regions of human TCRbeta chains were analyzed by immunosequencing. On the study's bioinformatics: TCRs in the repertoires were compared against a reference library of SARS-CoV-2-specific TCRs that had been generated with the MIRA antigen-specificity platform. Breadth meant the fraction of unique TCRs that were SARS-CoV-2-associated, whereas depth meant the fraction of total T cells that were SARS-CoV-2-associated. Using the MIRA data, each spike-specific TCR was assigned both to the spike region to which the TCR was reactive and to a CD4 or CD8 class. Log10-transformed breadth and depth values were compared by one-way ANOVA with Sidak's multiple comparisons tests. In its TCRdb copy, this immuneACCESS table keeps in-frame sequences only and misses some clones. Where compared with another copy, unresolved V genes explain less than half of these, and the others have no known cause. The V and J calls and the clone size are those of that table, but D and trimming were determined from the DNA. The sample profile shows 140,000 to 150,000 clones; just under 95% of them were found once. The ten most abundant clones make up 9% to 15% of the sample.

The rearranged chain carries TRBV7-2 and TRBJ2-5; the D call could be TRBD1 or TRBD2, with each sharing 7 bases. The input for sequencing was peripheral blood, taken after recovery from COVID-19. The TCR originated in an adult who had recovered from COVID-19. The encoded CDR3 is CASSLQRDSQPYF. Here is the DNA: TGTGCCAGCAGCTTACAGCGGGACAGTCAGCCGTACTTC. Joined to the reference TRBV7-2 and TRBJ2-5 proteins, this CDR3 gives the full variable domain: GAGVSQSPSNKVTEKGKDVELRCDPISGHTALYWYRQSLGQGLEFLIYFQGNSAPDKSGLPSDRFSAERTGGSVSTLTIQRTQQEDSAVYLCASSLQRDSQPYFGPGTRLLVL.